This passage covers 5 T cell receptor beta chains from one sample sequenced in a study of spatial heterogeneity in lung cancer (dated by TCRdb to between 2018 and 2020). The time point label here, explained by the study, means: sample taken at primary tumor resection. Whole RNA extracted from tumor and nontumor lung tissue, or from cryopreserved PBMC samples, was used for TCR sequencing without cell sorting. Libraries were built with 5' RACE. TCRdb names NextSeq 500 as the instrument used. TCRdb reanalyzed the raw reads on its own, using fastp at Q25 for trimming and MiXCR for clone calling, and kept in-frame beta chains. Duplicate CDR3 protein sequences are folded into a single record with the most common DNA and genes. Recorded for this sample are approximately 12,000 distinct CDR3 sequences; roughly 6.2% of them occurred a single time. 10% of the sample is taken by the ten largest. The specimen was normal lung tissue next to the tumor, collected at surgery. The receptors were gathered from a male donor with early-stage non-small cell lung cancer.

The table lists this clonotype with many counts. This beta chain is off target for a library built for alpha chains, so its abundance means little. The V gene is TRBV6-5, the J gene TRBJ2-1, with D unresolved. Germline values: CDR1 MNHEY, CDR2 SVGAGI. This CDR3 contains 12 residues. The V end lost 4 bases, the J end lost 5 bases, and 6 bases lay between the germline ends. The CDR3: CASSSINNEQFF. CDR3 coding DNA: TGTGCCAGCAGTTCGATTAACAATGAGCAGTTCTTC.

This clonotype was seen at least ten times. Since it is a stray read in a library aimed at alpha chains, this beta chain has a size that is not meaningful. The V call is TRBV9, the J call TRBJ1-1; no definite D call. The V gene lost 0 bases and the J gene lost 4 bases, with 16 bases spanning the gap. The CDR3 totals 16 residues. Germline V CDR1 and CDR2: SGDLS, YYNGEE. The chain's CDR3 is CASSVGLTAGGTEAFF. Here the CDR3 DNA reads TGTGCCAGCAGCGTAGGTCTGACGGCCGGTGGCACTGAAGCTTTCTTT.

This clonotype occurred many times. Found in a library prepared for alpha chains, this beta chain is an off-target read, and its abundance has little meaning. The rearrangement joins TRBV12-3 or TRBV12-4 to TRBJ2-2, with D maybe TRBD1 (5 bases). This CDR3 spans 11 amino acids. Trimming cost V 5 bases and J 10 bases, with 8 bases left between them. The CDR3 bases are TGTGCCAGCAGTCTGACAGAGGAGCTGTTTTTT. Translated: CASSLTEELFF.

This clonotype was counted at least ten times. Being off target in a library aimed at alpha chains, this beta chain has a size of little meaning. The V gene is TRBV4-2, the J gene TRBJ2-6; the D gene is possibly TRBD2 (5 bases). The CDR3 totals 16 residues. Per germline, CDR1 LGHNA and CDR2 YNFKEQ. V was clipped by 0 bases and J by 0 bases, with 6 bases between them. In nucleotides, the CDR3 is TGTGCCAGCAGCCAAGACGCGGGCTCTGGGGCCAACGTCCTGACTTTC. It yields the protein CASSQDAGSGANVLTF.

This clonotype was seen at least ten times. This beta chain is a stray read from a library made for alpha chains; its abundance is not meaningful. The chain is built from TRBV15 and TRBJ1-2; D is uncertain. Germline CDR1 and CDR2: LNHNV and YYDKDF (reference sequence). This CDR3 spans 13 amino acids. Trimming shortened V by 0 bases and J by 8 bases, and 10 bases separated the two germline ends. The CDR3 region has the DNA TGTGCCACCAGCAGAGAACGGGTGAAAGGCTACACCTTC. Residues: CATSRERVKGYTF.